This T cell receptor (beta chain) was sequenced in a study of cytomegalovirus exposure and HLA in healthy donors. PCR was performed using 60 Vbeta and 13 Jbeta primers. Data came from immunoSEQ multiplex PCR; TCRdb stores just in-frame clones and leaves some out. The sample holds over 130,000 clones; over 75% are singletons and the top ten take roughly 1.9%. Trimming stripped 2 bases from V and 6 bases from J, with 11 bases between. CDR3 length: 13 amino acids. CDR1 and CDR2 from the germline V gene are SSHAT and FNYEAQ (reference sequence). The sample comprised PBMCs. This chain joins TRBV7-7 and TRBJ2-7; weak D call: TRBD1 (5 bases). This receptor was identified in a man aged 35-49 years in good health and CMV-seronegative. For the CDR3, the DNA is TGTGCCAGCAGCTTAAGCAGGGCAGCCGAGCAGTACTTC. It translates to CASSLSRAAEQYF.